This T cell receptor (beta chain) was documented in a study of T cell responses to AZD1222 COVID-19 vaccine. General observations from the study: Females outnumbered males among donors, who were mostly white British; clonal diversity was possibly underestimated. Baseline testing showed seropositivity in only six or seven AZD1222 recipients.

The germline V gene encodes CDR1 MNHEY and CDR2 SMNVEV (reference sequence). V dropped 4 bases and J dropped 8 bases, with 18 bases sitting between them. The CDR3 runs 15 residues. Produced via immunoSEQ multiplex PCR; TCRdb's table is partial and in-frame only. Among 140,000 to 150,000 clones listed, over 85% were seen once. Recipients boosted at about 4 weeks or about 12 weeks are pooled. As to this clone: Antigen specificity is unknown.

The sequence came from an adult who received the AZD1222 COVID-19 vaccine. V usage is TRBV27 and J usage is TRBJ2-1; either TRBD1 or TRBD2 may supply D (5 bases each). This specimen consisted of peripheral blood, obtained 28 days after the second AZD1222 dose. The CDR3 spells CASSSPGPPFHEQFF. DNA of the CDR3: TGTGCCAGCAGTTCCCCGGGACCACCATTCCATGAGCAGTTCTTC.